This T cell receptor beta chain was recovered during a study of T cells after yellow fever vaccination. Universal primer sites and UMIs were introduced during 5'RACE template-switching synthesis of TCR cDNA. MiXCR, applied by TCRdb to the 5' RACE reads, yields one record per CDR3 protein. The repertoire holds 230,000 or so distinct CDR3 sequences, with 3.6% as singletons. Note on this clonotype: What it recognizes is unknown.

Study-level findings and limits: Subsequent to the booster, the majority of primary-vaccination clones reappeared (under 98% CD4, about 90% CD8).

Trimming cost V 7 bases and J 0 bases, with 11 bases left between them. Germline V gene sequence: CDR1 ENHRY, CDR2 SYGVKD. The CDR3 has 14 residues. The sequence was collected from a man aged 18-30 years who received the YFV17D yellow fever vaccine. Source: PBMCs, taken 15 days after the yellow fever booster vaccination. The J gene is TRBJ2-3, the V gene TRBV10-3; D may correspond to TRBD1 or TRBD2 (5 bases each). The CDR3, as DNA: TGTGCCATCAAGCCGGGGACGAGCACAGATACGCAGTATTTT. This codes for CAIKPGTSTDTQYF.